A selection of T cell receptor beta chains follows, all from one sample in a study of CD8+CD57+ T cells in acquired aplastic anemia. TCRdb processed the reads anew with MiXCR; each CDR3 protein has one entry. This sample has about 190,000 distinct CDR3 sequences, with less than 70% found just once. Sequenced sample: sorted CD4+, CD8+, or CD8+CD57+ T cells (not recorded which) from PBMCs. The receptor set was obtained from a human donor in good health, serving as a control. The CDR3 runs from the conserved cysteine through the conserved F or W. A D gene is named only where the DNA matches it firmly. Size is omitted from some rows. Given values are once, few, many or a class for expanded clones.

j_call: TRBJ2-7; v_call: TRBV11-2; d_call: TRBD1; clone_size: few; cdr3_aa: CASSFGQGALAGEQYF; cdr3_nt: TGTGCCAGCAGCTTCGGACAGGGGGCCTTAGCCGGGGAGCAGTACTTC
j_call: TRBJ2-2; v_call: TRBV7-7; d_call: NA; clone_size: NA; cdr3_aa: CASSQDSGAGELFF; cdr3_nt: TGTGCCAGCAGCCAGGACAGTGGGGCCGGGGAGCTGTTTTTT
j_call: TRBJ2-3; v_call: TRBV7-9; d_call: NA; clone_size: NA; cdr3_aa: CASSLLGIKIRRGESDTQYF; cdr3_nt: TGTGCCAGCAGCTTACTAGGAATTAAGATAAGAAGGGGAGAGTCAGATACGCAGTATTTT
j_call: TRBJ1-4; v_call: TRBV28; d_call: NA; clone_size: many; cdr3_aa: CASRTGHINEKLFF; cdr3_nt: TGTGCCAGCAGAACGGGACACATTAATGAAAAACTGTTTTTT
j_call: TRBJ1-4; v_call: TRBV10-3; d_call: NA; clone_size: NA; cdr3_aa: CAISERGEEVGKLFF; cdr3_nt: TGTGCCATCAGTGAGAGAGGGGAGGAAGTAGGAAAACTGTTTTTT
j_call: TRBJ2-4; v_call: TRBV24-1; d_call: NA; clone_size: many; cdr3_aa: CATSAAKEGRGSRRDIQYF; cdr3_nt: TGTGCCACCAGTGCTGCAAAGGAGGGGCGCGGTAGCCGTAGGGACATTCAGTACTTC
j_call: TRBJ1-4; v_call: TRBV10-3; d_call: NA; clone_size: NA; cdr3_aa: CAISESAGEKLFF; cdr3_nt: TGTGCCATCAGTGAGTCAGCAGGGGAAAAACTGTTTTTT
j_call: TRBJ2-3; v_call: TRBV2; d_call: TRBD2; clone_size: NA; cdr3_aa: CASSGFGRGTDTQYF; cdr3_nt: TGTGCCAGCAGTGGCTTCGGGAGGGGCACAGATACGCAGTATTTT
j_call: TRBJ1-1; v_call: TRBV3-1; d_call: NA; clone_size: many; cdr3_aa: CASSQEGGAAEAFF; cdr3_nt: TGTGCCAGCAGCCAAGAGGGGGGCGCGGCTGAAGCTTTCTTT
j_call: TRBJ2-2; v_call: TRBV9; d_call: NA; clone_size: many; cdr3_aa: CASSVGTLNTGELFF; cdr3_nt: TGTGCCAGCAGCGTCGGGACTTTGAACACCGGGGAGCTGTTTTTT